A few counts support the clone carrying this T cell receptor (beta chain). The data belong to a study of early T cells in non-severe SARS-CoV-2 infection. The wider study: Chains stayed unpaired after sequencing of bulk RNA from unsorted whole blood.

V lost 7 bases and J lost 1, with 14 bases in between. The CDR3 extends over 15 amino acids. Germline-derived CDR1 and CDR2 are MDHEN and SYDVKM. TCRdb itself ran the 5' RACE reads through MiXCR, one entry per CDR3 protein. The sample includes about 92,000 distinct CDR3 sequences, around 16% seen only once; the top ten take roughly 1.2%. V and J are TRBV28 and TRBJ2-1; D remains ambiguous. What was sequenced was whole blood. The TCR originated in an adult who was a healthcare worker with PCR-confirmed SARS-CoV-2 infection or an uninfected control (not recorded which). The CDR3 DNA sequence: TGTGCCAGCAAAACTCTCGGATCTTCCTACAATGAGCAGTTCTTC. This translates into CASKTLGSSYNEQFF.